This T cell receptor (beta chain) was captured in a study of blood T cell repertoires in COVID-19. Study background: Sources were T cells, B-cell-depleted T cells, or PBMCs; the material itself was cDNA or gDNA.

Individuals aged about 18 to 90 years were recruited from around 22 US areas. The V end was cut by 4 bases, the J end by 0 bases, with 12 bases between. CDR3 length: 15 amino acids. Germline V gene lookup returns CDR1 MNHEY and CDR2 SVGAGI. Sequenced by immunoSEQ multiplex PCR; TCRdb stores in-frame clones only, minus some. The sample lists hundreds of thousands of clones, over 85% occurring once. This TCR was sampled from a woman aged 50 to 60 who had been exposed to COVID-19. The specimen was PBMCs or T cells enriched from blood (not recorded which). The chain couples TRBV6-5 to TRBJ2-5; no reliable D call. CDR3 coding DNA: TGTGCCAGCAGTTCGTATCAAACGGACCAAGAGACCCAGTACTTC. It codes for CASSSYQTDQETQYF.